Following are 20 T cell receptor beta chains from one sample sequenced in a study of CD8+ T cells in alopecia areata. Specified treatment: oral pan-JAK inhibitor, 5-10 mg twice daily. cDNA reverse transcribed from extracted RNA served as the sequencing template. Some clones are missing from TCRdb's copy, which holds only in-frame ones; the method was immunoSEQ multiplex PCR. The sample carries about 130,000 clones, about 59% recorded once. The material sequenced was CD8+ T cells sorted from blood, taken at week 4, from a patient treated with tofacitinib. All receptors come from a human donor with alopecia areata.

The chain is built from TRBV5-8 and TRBJ2-7; D ambiguous. CDR3 length: 11 residues. V lost 6 bases to trimming and J lost 6 bases, with 10 bases between them. CDR1 and CDR2 from the germline V gene are SGHTS and YDEGEE. The CDR3 spells CASIWGSEQYF. The DNA for the CDR3 is TGTGCCAGCATCTGGGGATCCGAGCAGTACTTC. Supplemented by reference TRBV5-8 and TRBJ2-7, the full variable domain reads EAGVTQSPTHLIKTRGQQATLRCSPISGHTSVYWYQQALGLGLQFLLWYDEGEERNRGNFPPRFSGRQFPNYSSELNVNALELEDSALYLCASIWGSEQYFGPGTRLTVT.

V gene TRBV11-2 combines with J gene TRBJ2-5; 7 positions match TRBD2. Germline V gene data show CDR1 as SGHAT and CDR2 as FQNNGV. The junction had 0 bases not matched to a gene; V was cut back by 1 base and J by 7 bases. The CDR3 covers 12 residues. The CDR3: CASSLGGGTQYF. The CDR3 DNA follows: TGTGCCAGCAGCTTAGGGGGGGGGACCCAGTACTTC.

This clone has a single count. The chain has TRBV5-6 and TRBJ2-3; 8 bases match TRBD1. Trimming cost V 0 bases and J 4 bases; bases outside gene matches: 4. The germline gives CDR1 SGHDT, CDR2 YYEEEE. The CDR3 runs 15 residues. CDR3 region: CASSLGEQGADTQYF. DNA of the CDR3: TGTGCCAGCAGCTTGGGGGAACAGGGGGCAGATACGCAGTATTTT.

The gene calls are TRBV7-2 and TRBJ1-2; 7 bases line up with TRBD1. The CDR3 extends over 15 amino acids. CDR1 SGHTA and CDR2 FQGNSA come from the germline V gene. With V trimmed by 0 bases and J by 4 bases, 5 bases remained unmatched. The CDR3 bases are TGTGCCAGCAGCTTAGCACGACAGGGAGGCTATGGCTACACCTTC. This sequence encodes CASSLARQGGYGYTF.

The genes are TRBV9 and TRBJ2-7; maybe TRBD2 (6 bases). Germline CDR1 is SGDLS and CDR2 is YYNGEE. CDR3 size: 13 residues. The germline V and J ends were trimmed by 4 bases and 7 bases, with 15 bases remaining between them. The CDR3 region is CASSLGGTGEQYF. CDR3 in DNA: TGTGCCAGCAGCCTAGGCGGGACGGGGGAGCAGTACTTC.

This clone was found a few times. The chain is built from TRBV29-1 and TRBJ1-2; D is undetermined. V lost 7 bases, J lost 8 bases, and 8 bases lay in between. From germline, CDR1 is SQVTM and CDR2 ANQGSEA. There are 9 residues in the CDR3. CDR3 amino acids: CSAVPGYTF. Here the CDR3 DNA reads TGCAGCGCCGTCCCGGGCTACACCTTC.

In its sample, this clone was seen a few times. The V call is TRBV6-4, the J call TRBJ2-3, with 8 bases that match TRBD2. The CDR3 is 14 residues long. Germline trimming cut 3 bases from V and 4 bases from J; bases unmatched to any gene: 3. The germline gives CDR1 MRHNA, CDR2 SNTAGT. CDR3 in DNA: TGTGCCAGCAGTGAAATTAGCGGGGCAGATACGCAGTATTTT. This translates into CASSEISGADTQYF.

This clone has more than one count but fewer than ten. The genes are TRBV4-3 and TRBJ1-1, with D possibly being TRBD1 (6 bases). Trimming took off 5 bases at V and 7 bases at J, with 14 bases between the two ends. The germline gives CDR1 LGHNA, CDR2 YSLEER. CDR3 size: 13 residues. CDR3 nucleotide sequence: TGCGCCAGCAGCTACGTACAGGGACTTGAAGCTTTCTTT. This gives the protein CASSYVQGLEAFF.

The chain links TRBV4-1 to TRBJ2-7; D remains unclear. Per the germline V gene, CDR1 is MGHRA and CDR2 is YSYEKL. This CDR3 contains 12 residues. V shed 3 bases and J shed 3 bases, with 6 bases lying between them. The DNA for the CDR3 is TGCGCCAGCAGCCAGGCAAGCTACGAGCAGTACTTC. It yields the protein CASSQASYEQYF.

There are a few counts of this clone. V usage is TRBV4-3 and J usage is TRBJ1-1; 9 bases are a match to TRBD1. Germline V gene data show CDR1 as LGHNA and CDR2 as YSLEER. The junction had 7 bases not matched to a gene; V was cut back by 4 bases and J by 4 bases. The CDR3 length is 15 residues. The CDR3 sequence is CASSREQGAITEAFF. In nucleotides, the CDR3 is TGCGCCAGCAGCCGAGAACAGGGGGCGATCACTGAAGCTTTCTTT.

The genes are TRBV15 and TRBJ2-6; 7 bases are a match to TRBD1. The CDR3 runs to 15 residues. V was clipped by 9 bases and J by 0 bases; unmatched bases: 5. The germline V gene has CDR1 LNHNV and CDR2 YYDKDF (reference sequence). The CDR3 spells CATVGQASGANVLTF. CDR3 sequence (DNA): TGTGCCACAGTTGGACAGGCCTCTGGGGCCAACGTCCTGACTTTC.

This clone was seen just once. The chain employs TRBV6-1 and TRBJ1-2; TRBD1 aligns across 8 bases. Unmatched junction bases numbered 11, after V lost 5 bases and J lost 6 bases. The CDR3 sequence is 15 residues long. Looked up from germline, CDR1 is MNHNS and CDR2 is SASEGT. This chain's CDR3 is CASSLSRTGLNGYTF. The CDR3 region has the DNA TGTGCCAGCAGTCTCTCAAGGACAGGGTTAAATGGCTACACCTTC.

The chain combines TRBV7-6 with TRBJ2-1, with 7 bases aligning to TRBD2. CDR1 is SGHVS and CDR2 is FNYEAQ in the germline V gene. There are 15 residues in the CDR3. Losses at the gene ends were 2 bases for V and 0 bases for J; bases not matched to a gene: 1. CDR3 nucleotide sequence: TGTGCCAGCAGCTTACGGGGGGTCTCCTACAATGAGCAGTTCTTC. It is translated as CASSLRGVSYNEQFF.

The rearrangement links TRBV21-1 to TRBJ2-5. TRBV21-1 corresponds to a pseudogene. The CDR3 is made up of 16 amino acids. The CDR3 nucleotides are TGTGCCAGCAGCAAAGGCGTCGAACTTAAAGGGGAGACCCAGTACTTC. Its translation: CASSKGVELKGETQYF.

This clone was seen more than once but under ten times. This probably arose from a read error, given a far larger clone one base away. The V call is TRBV4-2, the J call TRBJ2-5, with TRBD1 matching over 10 bases. This CDR3 contains 15 residues. The germline gives CDR1 LGHNA, CDR2 YNFKEQ. V was clipped by 5 bases and J by 0 bases; unmatched bases: 3. This chain's CDR3 is CASSLGTGDQETQYF. As DNA, the CDR3 is TGTGCCAGCAGCTTGGGGACAGGGGACCAAGAGACCCAGTACTTC.

This clone was counted many times. The J gene is TRBJ1-4, the V gene TRBV5-8; D remains ambiguous. The CDR3 length is 15 residues. The V end lost 5 bases, the J end lost 5 bases, and 16 bases lay between the germline ends. Per the germline V gene, CDR1 is SGHTS and CDR2 is YDEGEE. In nucleotides, the CDR3 is TGTGCCAGCAGAGATGACGAGGCGGCGAATGAAAAACTGTTTTTT. Its protein is CASRDDEAANEKLFF.

Only a few counts were recorded for this clone. The chain has TRBV6-5 and TRBJ1-2, with D hard to call. Trimming removed 0 bases from V and 4 bases from J, with 9 bases in between. Germline CDR1 MNHEY, CDR2 SVGAGI. CDR3 size: 14 residues. The CDR3 protein is CASSYSEGIYGYTF. DNA for the CDR3: TGTGCCAGCAGTTACTCGGAGGGTATCTATGGCTACACCTTC.

A few counts support this clone. The chain uses TRBV27 and TRBJ2-7; TRBD1 matches 9 bases. Germline V CDR1 and CDR2: MNHEY, SMNVEV (reference sequence). The CDR3 loop spans 15 amino acids. V shed 2 bases, J shed 5 bases, and the junction held 7 bases outside the gene matches. The CDR3 bases are TGTGCCAGCAGTTTAGTTGGGACAGGGAAGGACGAGCAGTACTTC. Translation: CASSLVGTGKDEQYF.

The V call is TRBV2, the J call TRBJ1-5; TRBD1 might be the D (6 bases). The length of the CDR3 is 15 residues. Looked up from germline, CDR1 is SNHLY and CDR2 is FYNNEI. Trimming removed 8 bases from V and 1 base from J, with 15 bases in between. The CDR3 sequence is CASGTTDRSNQPQHF. CDR3 coding DNA: TGTGCCAGCGGAACCACGGACAGAAGCAATCAGCCCCAGCATTTT.

This clone was seen only a few times. The J gene is TRBJ1-1, the V gene TRBV7-9; the D gene is possibly TRBD1 (6 bases). The germline V and J ends were trimmed by 1 base and 0 bases, with 15 bases remaining between them. The length of the CDR3 is 17 residues. CDR1 and CDR2 from the germline V gene are SEHNR and FQNEAQ (reference sequence). The CDR3 protein is CASSLDWSTGMNTEAFF. The CDR3 coding sequence is TGTGCCAGCAGCTTAGATTGGTCTACAGGGATGAACACTGAAGCTTTCTTT.